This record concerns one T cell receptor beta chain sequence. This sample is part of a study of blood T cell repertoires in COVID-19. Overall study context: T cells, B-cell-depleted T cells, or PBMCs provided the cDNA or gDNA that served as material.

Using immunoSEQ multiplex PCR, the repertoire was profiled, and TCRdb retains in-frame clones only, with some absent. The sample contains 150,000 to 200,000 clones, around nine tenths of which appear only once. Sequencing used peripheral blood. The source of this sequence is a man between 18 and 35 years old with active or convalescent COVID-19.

The CDR3 bases are TGTGCCAGCAGCTTAGAGGACTGGAGCACAGATACGCAGTATTTT. It codes for CASSLEDWSTDTQYF. This chain links TRBV11-2 with TRBJ2-3; weak D call: TRBD2 (5 bases). V lost 0 bases and J 0 bases, leaving 7 bases between the germline ends. Looked up from germline, CDR1 is SGHAT and CDR2 is FQNNGV. The CDR3 covers 15 residues.